The TCR beta chain described here comes from a study of blood T cell repertoires in COVID-19. At the level of the study: Samples of COVID-19 (acute and convalescent) were obtained from the United States, Italy and Spain. In each case, the material was cDNA or gDNA derived from T cells, B-cell-depleted T cells, or PBMCs.

Seattle enrolled patients during active infection and tracked them longitudinally. Authors' processing steps: For nucleated cells, counts were estimated from reference gene primer amplification. Profiling relied on immunoSEQ multiplex PCR, and the TCRdb table lists in-frame clones only, not all of them. The D gene and trimming were derived from the DNA, and the V and J assignments and clone size from that table. Here the sample spans roughly 340,000 clones, about 89% being singletons. The CDR3 spans 16 residues. Trimming took 4 bases from V and 4 from J; bases not matched to a gene: 7. Germline lookup yields CDR1 SGHRS and CDR2 YFSETQ.

Sequencing input: peripheral blood. The chain links TRBV5-1 to TRBJ2-2; TRBD2 matches 10 bases. The sequence came from a woman aged 25 to 39 with COVID-19, enrolled during active disease. Here the CDR3 reads CASSAPGLATTGELFF. CDR3 coding DNA: TGCGCCAGCAGCGCTCCGGGACTAGCGACCACCGGGGAGCTGTTTTTT.